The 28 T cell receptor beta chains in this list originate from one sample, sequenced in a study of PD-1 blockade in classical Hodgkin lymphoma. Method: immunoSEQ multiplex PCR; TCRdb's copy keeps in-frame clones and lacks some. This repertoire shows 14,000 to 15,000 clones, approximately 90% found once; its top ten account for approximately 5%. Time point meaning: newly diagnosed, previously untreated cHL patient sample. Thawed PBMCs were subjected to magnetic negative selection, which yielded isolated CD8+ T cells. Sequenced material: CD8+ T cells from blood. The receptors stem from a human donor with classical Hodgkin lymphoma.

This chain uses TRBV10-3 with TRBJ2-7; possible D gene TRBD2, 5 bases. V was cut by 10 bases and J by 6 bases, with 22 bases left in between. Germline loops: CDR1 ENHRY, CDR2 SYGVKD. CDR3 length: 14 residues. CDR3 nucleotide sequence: TGTGCCAGAGAGGTTGCGGGCCTATCGGGCGAGCAGTACGTC. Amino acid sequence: CAREVAGLSGEQYV.

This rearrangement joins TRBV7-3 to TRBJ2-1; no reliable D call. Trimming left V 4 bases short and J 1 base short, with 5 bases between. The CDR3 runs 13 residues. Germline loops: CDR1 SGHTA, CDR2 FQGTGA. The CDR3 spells CASSSPSYNEQFF. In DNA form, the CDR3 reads TGTGCCAGCAGCTCCCCTTCCTACAATGAGCAGTTCTTC.

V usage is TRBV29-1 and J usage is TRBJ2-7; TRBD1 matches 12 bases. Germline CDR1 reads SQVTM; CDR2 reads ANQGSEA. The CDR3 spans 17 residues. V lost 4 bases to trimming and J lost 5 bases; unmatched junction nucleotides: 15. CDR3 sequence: CSVVAEGTGGFTHEQYF. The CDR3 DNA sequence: TGCAGCGTTGTGGCAGAGGGGACAGGGGGCTTTACCCACGAGCAGTACTTC.

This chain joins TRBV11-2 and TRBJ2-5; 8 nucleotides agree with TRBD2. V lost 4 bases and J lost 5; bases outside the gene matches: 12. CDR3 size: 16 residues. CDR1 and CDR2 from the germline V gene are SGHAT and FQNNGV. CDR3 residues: CASSYGLAGHMETQYF. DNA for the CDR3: TGTGCCAGCAGCTACGGGTTAGCGGGACATATGGAGACCCAGTACTTC.

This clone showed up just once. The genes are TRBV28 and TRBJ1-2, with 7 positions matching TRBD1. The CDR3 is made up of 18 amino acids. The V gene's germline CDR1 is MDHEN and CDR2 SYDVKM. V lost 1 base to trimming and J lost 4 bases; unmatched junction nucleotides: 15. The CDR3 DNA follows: TGTGCCAGCAGTTTATTCCCTTTCGACAGGGAGGATAGCTATGGCTACACCTTC. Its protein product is CASSLFPFDREDSYGYTF.

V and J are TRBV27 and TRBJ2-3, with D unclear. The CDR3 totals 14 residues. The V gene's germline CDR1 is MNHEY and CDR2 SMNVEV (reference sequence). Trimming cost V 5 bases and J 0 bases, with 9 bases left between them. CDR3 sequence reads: CASSLQVSTDTQYF. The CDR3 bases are TGTGCCAGCAGTCTCCAAGTTAGCACAGATACGCAGTATTTT.

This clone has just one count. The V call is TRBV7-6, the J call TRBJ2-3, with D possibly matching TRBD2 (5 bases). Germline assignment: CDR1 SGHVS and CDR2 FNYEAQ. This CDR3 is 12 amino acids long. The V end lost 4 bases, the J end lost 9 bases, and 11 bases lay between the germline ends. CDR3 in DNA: TGTGCCAGCAGCTCTATCGGGGTAACGCAGTATTTT. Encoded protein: CASSSIGVTQYF. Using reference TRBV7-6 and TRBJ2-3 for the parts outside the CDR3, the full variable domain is GAGVSQSPRYKVTKRGQDVALRCDPISGHVSLYWYRQALGQGPEFLTYFNYEAQQDKSGLPNDRFSAERPEGSISTLTIQRTEQRDSAMYRCASSSIGVTQYFGPGTRLTVL.

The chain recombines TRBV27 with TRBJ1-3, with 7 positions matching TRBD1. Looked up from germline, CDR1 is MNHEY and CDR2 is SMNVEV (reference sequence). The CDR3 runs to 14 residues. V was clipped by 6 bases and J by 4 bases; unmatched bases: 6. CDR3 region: CASRATGRGNTIYF. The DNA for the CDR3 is TGTGCCAGCAGAGCGACAGGGAGAGGAAACACCATATATTTT.

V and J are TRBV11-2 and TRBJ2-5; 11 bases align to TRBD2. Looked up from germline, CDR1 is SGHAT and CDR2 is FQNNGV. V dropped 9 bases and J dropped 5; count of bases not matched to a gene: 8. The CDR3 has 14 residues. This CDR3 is CASLSGRAGETQYF. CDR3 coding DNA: TGTGCCAGTCTTAGCGGGAGGGCCGGGGAGACCCAGTACTTC.

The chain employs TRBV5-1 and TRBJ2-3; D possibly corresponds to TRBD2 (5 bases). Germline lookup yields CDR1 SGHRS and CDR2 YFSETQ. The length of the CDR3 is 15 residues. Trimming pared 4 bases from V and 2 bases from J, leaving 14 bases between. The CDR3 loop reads CASSNRGSITDTQYF. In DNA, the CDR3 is TGCGCCAGCAGCAATCGGGGTTCTATCACAGATACGCAGTATTTT.

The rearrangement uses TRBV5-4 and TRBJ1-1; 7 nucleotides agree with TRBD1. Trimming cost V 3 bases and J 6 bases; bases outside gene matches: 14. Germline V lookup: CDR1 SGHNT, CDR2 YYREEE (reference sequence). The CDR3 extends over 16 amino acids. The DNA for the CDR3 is TGTGCCAGCAGCTCCCGGGACAGTAAATTTTGGGCTGAAGCTTTCTTT. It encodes CASSSRDSKFWAEAFF.

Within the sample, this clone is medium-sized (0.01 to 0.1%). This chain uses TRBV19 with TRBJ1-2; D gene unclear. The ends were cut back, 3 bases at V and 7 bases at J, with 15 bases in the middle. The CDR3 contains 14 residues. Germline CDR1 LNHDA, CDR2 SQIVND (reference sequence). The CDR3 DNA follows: TGTGCCAGTAGTATCCTTCCCACCGCTGGTGGCTACACCTTC. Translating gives CASSILPTAGGYTF.

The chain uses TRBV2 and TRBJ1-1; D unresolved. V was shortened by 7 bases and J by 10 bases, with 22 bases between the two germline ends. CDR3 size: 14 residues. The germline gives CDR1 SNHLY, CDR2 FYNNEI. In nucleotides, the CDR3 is TGTGCCAGCATGCCTGGGAACCCAATAAAGGGAGCTTTCTTT. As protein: CASMPGNPIKGAFF.

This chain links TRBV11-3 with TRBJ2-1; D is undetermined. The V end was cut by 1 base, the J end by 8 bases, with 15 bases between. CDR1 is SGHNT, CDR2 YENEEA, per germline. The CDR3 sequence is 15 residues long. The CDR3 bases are TGTGCCAGCAGCTTAGGGCCCGTCTACCATCATGAGCAGTTCTTC. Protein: CASSLGPVYHHEQFF.

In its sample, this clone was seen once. This CDR3 reads CSARATGELFF. Written as DNA, the CDR3 is TGCAGCGCTCGGGCCACCGGGGAGCTGTTTTTT. The rearrangement joins TRBV29-1 to TRBJ2-2; no clear D. The CDR3 is 11 amino acids. V was cut by 7 bases and J by 4 bases, with 7 bases left in between. From germline, CDR1 is SQVTM and CDR2 ANQGSEA.

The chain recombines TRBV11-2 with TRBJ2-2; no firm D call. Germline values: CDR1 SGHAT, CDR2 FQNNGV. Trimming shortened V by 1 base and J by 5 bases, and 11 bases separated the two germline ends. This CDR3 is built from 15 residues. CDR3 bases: TGTGCCAGCAGCTTAGGGACCGCGAGGACCGGGGAGCTGTTTTTT. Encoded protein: CASSLGTARTGELFF.

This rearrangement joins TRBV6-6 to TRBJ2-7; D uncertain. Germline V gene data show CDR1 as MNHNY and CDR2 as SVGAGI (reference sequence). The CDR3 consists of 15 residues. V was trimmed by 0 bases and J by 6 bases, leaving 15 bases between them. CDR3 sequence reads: CASSYSPGPGPEQYF. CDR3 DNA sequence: TGTGCCAGCAGTTACTCACCCGGCCCCGGGCCCGAGCAGTACTTC.

Written as DNA, the CDR3 is TGCGCCAGCAGCATGTACAGGGATTCACCCCTCCACTTT. Its protein product is CASSMYRDSPLHF. V usage is TRBV5-1 and J usage is TRBJ1-6, with D possibly being TRBD1 (6 bases). The V gene lost 4 bases and the J gene lost 8 bases, with 10 bases spanning the gap. The germline V gene encodes CDR1 SGHRS and CDR2 YFSETQ. The CDR3 extends over 13 amino acids. Full variable domain (outside the CDR3, taken from reference TRBV5-1 and TRBJ1-6): KAGVTQTPRYLIKTRGQQVTLSCSPISGHRSVSWYQQTPGQGLQFLFEYFSETQRNKGNFPGRFSGRQFSNSRSEMNVSTLELGDSALYLCASSMYRDSPLHFGNGTRLTVT.

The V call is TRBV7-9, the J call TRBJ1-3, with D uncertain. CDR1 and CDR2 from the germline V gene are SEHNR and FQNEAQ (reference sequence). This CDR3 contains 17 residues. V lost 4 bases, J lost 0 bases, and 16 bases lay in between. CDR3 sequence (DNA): TGTGCCAGCAGCTCCCTCGGCATTGACCTCTCTGGAAACACCATATATTTT. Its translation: CASSSLGIDLSGNTIYF.

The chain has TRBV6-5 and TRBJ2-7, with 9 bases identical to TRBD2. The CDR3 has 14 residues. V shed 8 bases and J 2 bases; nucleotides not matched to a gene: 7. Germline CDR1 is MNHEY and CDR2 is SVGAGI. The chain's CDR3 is CASASTSGPYEQYF. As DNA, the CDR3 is TGTGCCAGCGCCTCGACTAGCGGACCCTACGAGCAGTACTTC.

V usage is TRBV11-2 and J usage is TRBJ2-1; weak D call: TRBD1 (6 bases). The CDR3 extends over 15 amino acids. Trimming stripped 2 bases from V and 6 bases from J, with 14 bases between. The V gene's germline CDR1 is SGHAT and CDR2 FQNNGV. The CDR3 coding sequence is TGTGCCAGCAGCTTAAGGGGGAGTGGAGTCAATGAGCAGTTCTTC. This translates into CASSLRGSGVNEQFF.

CDR3 sequence (DNA): TGTGCCAGCAGTCCAACACTTGCGGGAGGGCTCATTGGGGGGTGGGAGCAGTACTTC. It codes for CASSPTLAGGLIGGWEQYF. V is TRBV27 and J is TRBJ2-7; 9 nucleotides agree with TRBD2. The CDR3 is 19 residues long. Germline V gives CDR1 MNHEY, CDR2 SMNVEV (reference sequence). V dropped 5 bases and J dropped 7; count of bases not matched to a gene: 24.

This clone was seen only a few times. The CDR3 protein is CASSPSDTPGTGGNELYF. In nucleotides, the CDR3 is TGTGCCAGCAGCCCTTCCGACACCCCCGGGACCGGGGGGAATGAACTGTACTTC. This chain joins TRBV11-3 and TRBJ2-4; 7 bases match TRBD2. The germline V gene has CDR1 SGHNT and CDR2 YENEEA. The CDR3 has 18 amino acids. Unmatched junction bases numbered 28, after V lost 5 bases and J lost 15 bases.

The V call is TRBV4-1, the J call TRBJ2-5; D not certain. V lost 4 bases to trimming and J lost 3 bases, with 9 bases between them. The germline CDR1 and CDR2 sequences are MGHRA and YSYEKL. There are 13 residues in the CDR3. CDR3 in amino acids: CASSPLTEETQYF. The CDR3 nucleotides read TGCGCCAGCAGCCCTCTGACTGAAGAGACCCAGTACTTC.

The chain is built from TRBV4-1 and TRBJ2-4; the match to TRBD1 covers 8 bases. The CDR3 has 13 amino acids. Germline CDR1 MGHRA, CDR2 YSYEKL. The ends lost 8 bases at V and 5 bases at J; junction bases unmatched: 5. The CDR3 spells CASADRVENIQYF. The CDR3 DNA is TGCGCCAGCGCGGACAGGGTGGAAAACATTCAGTACTTC.

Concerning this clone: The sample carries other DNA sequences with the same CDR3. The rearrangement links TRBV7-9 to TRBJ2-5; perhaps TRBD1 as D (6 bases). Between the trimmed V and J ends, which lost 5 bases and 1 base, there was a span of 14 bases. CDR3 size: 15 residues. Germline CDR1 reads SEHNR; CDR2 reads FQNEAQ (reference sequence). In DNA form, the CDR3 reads TGTGCCAGCAGCCCGACTGGACAGAGCCAAGAGACCCAGTACTTC. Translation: CASSPTGQSQETQYF.

CDR3 nucleotides: TGTGCCATCAGCCCGGGGCTACCAGCCATAGATGTTGGGGAGCTGTTTTTT. This codes for CAISPGLPAIDVGELFF. The V gene is TRBV10-3, the J gene TRBJ2-2, with D perhaps given as TRBD1 or TRBD2 (5 bases each). CDR3 length equals 17 residues. V lost 6 bases to trimming and J lost 8 bases, with 25 bases between them. Germline CDR1 reads ENHRY; CDR2 reads SYGVKD.

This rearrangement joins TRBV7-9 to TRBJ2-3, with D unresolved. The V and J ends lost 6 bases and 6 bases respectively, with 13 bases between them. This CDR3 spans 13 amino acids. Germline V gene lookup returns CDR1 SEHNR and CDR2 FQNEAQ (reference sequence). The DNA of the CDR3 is TGTGCCAGCAGTTCCCCGGTCGGGGATACGCAGTATTTT. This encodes CASSSPVGDTQYF. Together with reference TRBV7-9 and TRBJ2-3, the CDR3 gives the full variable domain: DTGVSQNPRHKITKRGQNVTFRCDPISEHNRLYWYRQTLGQGPEFLTYFQNEAQLEKSRLLSDRFSAERPKGSFSTLEIQRTEQGDSAMYLCASSSPVGDTQYFGPGTRLTVL.